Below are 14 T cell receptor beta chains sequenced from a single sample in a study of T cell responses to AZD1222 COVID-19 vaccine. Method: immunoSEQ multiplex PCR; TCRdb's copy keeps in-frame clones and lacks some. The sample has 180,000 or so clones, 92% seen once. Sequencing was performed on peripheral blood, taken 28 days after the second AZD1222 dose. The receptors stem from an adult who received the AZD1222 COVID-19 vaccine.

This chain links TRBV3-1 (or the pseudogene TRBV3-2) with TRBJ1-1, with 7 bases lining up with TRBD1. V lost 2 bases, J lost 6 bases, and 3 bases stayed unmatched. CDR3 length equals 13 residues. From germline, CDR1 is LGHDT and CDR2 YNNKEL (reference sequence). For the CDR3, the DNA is TGTGCCAGCAGCCAACCTGGGACAGCTGAAGCTTTCTTT. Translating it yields CASSQPGTAEAFF.

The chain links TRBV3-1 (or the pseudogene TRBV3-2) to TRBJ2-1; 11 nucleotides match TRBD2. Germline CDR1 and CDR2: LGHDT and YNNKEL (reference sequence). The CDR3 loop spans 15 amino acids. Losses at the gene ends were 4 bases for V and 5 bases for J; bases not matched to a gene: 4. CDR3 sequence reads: CASSPSGLADNEQFF. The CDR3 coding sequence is TGTGCCAGCAGCCCATCGGGACTAGCGGACAATGAGCAGTTCTTC.

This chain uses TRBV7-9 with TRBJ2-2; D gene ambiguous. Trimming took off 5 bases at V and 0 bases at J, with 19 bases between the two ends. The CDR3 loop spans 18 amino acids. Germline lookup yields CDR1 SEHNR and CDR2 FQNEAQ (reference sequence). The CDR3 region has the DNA TGTGCCAGCAGCCCCCCTGGGAACCCCCGAACGAACACCGGGGAGCTGTTTTTT. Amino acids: CASSPPGNPRTNTGELFF.

The CDR3: CAISVGQSQPQHF. The CDR3 bases are TGTGCCATCAGTGTAGGACAGTCCCAGCCCCAGCATTTT. This chain connects TRBV10-3 to TRBJ1-5; D may be TRBD1 (6 bases). Trimming removed 4 bases at V and 7 bases at J, with 11 bases between. The germline CDR1 and CDR2 sequences are ENHRY and SYGVKD. This CDR3 is 13 amino acids long.

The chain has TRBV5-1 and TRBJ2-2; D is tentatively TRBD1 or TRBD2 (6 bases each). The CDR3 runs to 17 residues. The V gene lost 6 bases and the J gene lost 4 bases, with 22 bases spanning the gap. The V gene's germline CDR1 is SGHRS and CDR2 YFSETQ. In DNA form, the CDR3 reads TGCGCCAGCAACGACTTCATGGGGGGCGCGGGCACCGGGGAGCTGTTTTTT. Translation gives CASNDFMGGAGTGELFF.

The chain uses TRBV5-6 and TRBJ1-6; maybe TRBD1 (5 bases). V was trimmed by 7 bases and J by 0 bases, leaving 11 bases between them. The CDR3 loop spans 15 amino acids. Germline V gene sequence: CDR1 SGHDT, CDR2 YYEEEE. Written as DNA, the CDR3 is TGTGCCAGCCCCCAGGGTTTCTCCTATAATTCACCCCTCCACTTT. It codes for CASPQGFSYNSPLHF.

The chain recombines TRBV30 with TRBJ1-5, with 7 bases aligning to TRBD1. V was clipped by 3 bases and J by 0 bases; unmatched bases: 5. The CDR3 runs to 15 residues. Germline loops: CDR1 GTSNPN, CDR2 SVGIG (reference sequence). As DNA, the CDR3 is TGTGCCTGGAGCGAGACAGGGCCTAGCAATCAGCCCCAGCATTTT. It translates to CAWSETGPSNQPQHF.

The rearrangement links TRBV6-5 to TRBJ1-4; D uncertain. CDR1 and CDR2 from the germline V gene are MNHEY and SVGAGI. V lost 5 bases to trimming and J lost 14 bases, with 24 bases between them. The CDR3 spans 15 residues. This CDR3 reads CASSPESGVAVGLFF. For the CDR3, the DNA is TGTGCCAGCAGTCCGGAATCTGGGGTCGCCGTGGGGCTGTTTTTT.

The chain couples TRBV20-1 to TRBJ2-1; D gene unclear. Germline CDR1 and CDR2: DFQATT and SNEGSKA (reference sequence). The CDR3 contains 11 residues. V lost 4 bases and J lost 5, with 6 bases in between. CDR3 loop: CSATAHNEQFF. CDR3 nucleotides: TGCAGTGCTACGGCCCACAATGAGCAGTTCTTC.

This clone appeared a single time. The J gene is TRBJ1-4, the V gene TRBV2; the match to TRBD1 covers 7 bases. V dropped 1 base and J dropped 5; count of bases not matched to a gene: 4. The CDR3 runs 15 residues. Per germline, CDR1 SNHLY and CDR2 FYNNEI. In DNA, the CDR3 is TGTGCCAGCAGTGAAGTAACGACAGGGAATGAAAAACTGTTTTTT. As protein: CASSEVTTGNEKLFF.

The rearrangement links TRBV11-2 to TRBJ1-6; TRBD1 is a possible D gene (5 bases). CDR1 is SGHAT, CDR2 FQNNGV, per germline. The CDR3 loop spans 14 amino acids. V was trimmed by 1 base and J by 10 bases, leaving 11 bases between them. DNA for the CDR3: TGTGCCAGCAGCTTAGGGGGCCGAGGGTCACCCCTCCACTTT. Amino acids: CASSLGGRGSPLHF.

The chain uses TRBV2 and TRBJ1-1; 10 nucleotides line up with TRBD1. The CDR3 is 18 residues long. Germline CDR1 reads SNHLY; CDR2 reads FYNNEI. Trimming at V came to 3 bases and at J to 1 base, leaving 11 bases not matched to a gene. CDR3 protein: CASSDLGDRGRGNTEAFF. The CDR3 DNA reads TGTGCCAGCAGTGATTTAGGTGACAGGGGGCGAGGGAACACTGAAGCTTTCTTT.

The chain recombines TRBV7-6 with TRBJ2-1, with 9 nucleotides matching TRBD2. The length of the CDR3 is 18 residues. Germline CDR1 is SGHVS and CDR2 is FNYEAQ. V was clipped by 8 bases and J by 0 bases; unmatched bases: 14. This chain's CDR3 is CASARGSGGPSSYNEQFF. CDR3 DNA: TGTGCCAGCGCGCGGGGTAGCGGGGGACCAAGCTCCTACAATGAGCAGTTCTTC.

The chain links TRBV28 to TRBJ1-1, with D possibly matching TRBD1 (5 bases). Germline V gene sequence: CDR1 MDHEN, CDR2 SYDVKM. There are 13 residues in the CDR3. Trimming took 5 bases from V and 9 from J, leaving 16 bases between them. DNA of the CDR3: TGTGCCAGCAGTCTCAGGGCCGATGGAAAAGCTTTCTTT. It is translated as CASSLRADGKAFF.